Shown below are 19 T cell receptor beta chains from a single sample sequenced in a study of T cell responses to AZD1222 COVID-19 vaccine. Using immunoSEQ multiplex PCR, the repertoire was profiled, and TCRdb retains in-frame clones only, with some absent. The sample comprises 250,000 to 300,000 clones, 94% of which are singletons, and about 0.5% rests with the top ten. The sample here was peripheral blood, taken 28 days after the second AZD1222 dose. All receptors come from an adult who received the AZD1222 COVID-19 vaccine.

The chain combines TRBV4-2 with TRBJ2-7; 13 bases agree with TRBD2. This CDR3 comprises 16 residues. V gave up 1 base and J gave up 9 bases; unmatched junction bases: 9. Germline-derived CDR1 and CDR2 are LGHNA and YNFKEQ. Here the CDR3 DNA reads TGTGCCAGCAGCCAAGGAGGTGGACTAGCGGGGGAGGTGCAGTACTTC. Translation gives CASSQGGGLAGEVQYF.

This clone was picked up a small number of times. This chain connects TRBV28 to TRBJ2-7, with 12 bases aligning to TRBD1. The CDR3 has 16 residues. Germline values: CDR1 MDHEN, CDR2 SYDVKM. The trim removed 5 bases at V and 4 bases at J, leaving 9 bases unmatched. CDR3 DNA: TGTGCCAGCAGTGGAGCCGGGACAGGGGGCTGGTACGAGCAGTACTTC. Amino acids: CASSGAGTGGWYEQYF. The complete variable domain, with remaining parts taken from reference TRBV28 and TRBJ2-7, reads DVKVTQSSRYLVKRTGEKVFLECVQDMDHENMFWYRQDPGLGLRLIYFSYDVKMKEKGDIPEGYSVSREKKERFSLILESASTNQTSMYLCASSGAGTGGWYEQYFGPGTRLTVT.

The gene calls are TRBV12-3 or TRBV12-4 and TRBJ2-2; D ambiguous. The CDR3 loop spans 12 amino acids. With 5 bases removed from V and 3 bases from J, the gap between germline ends came to 4 bases. CDR3 residues: CASSPDTGELFF. The CDR3 DNA is TGTGCCAGCAGTCCCGACACCGGGGAGCTGTTTTTT.

The genes are TRBV2 and TRBJ2-7; 7 positions agree with TRBD1. This CDR3 contains 14 residues. J lost 0 bases, V lost 5 bases, and 4 bases had no gene match. The germline V gene has CDR1 SNHLY and CDR2 FYNNEI. Here the CDR3 DNA reads TGTGCCAGCAGTACAGGGGCTCTCTCCTACGAGCAGTACTTC. This gives the protein CASSTGALSYEQYF.

The CDR3 sequence: CSVLRADTQYF. The CDR3 coding sequence is TGCAGTGTTTTAAGAGCAGATACGCAGTATTTT. This chain uses TRBV20-1 with TRBJ2-3; D remains unclear. The CDR3 consists of 11 residues. Trimming took 7 bases from V and 4 from J, leaving 9 bases between them. Germline CDR1 reads DFQATT; CDR2 reads SNEGSKA (reference sequence).

The gene calls are TRBV30 and TRBJ2-7; no firm D call. This CDR3 is built from 14 residues. V lost 5 bases, J lost 0 bases, and 14 bases lay in between. CDR1 is GTSNPN, CDR2 SVGIG, per germline (reference sequence). The CDR3 DNA sequence: TGTGCCTGGGGCCCAGGAGCCGTCTCCTACGAGCAGTACTTC. This translates into CAWGPGAVSYEQYF.

The chain is built from TRBV29-1 and TRBJ1-2, with D possibly TRBD1 on 6 matching bases. In germline, CDR1 is SQVTM, CDR2 ANQGSEA. V was pared by 5 bases and J by 8 bases, with 24 bases between. This CDR3 has 15 residues. The CDR3 coding sequence is TGCAGCGTTCAAGGGGGATTTGAGGGGACCTTGGGCTACACCTTC. Residues: CSVQGGFEGTLGYTF.

The chain carries TRBV7-8 and TRBJ2-3; 9 bases match TRBD1. Germline CDR1 is SGHVS and CDR2 is FQNEAQ. V lost 0 bases, J lost 5 bases, and 18 bases stayed unmatched. The CDR3 totals 20 residues. CDR3 region: CASSLATGQGREGFRDTQYF. The CDR3 region has the DNA TGTGCCAGCAGCTTAGCGACAGGACAGGGGCGCGAGGGGTTTCGAGATACGCAGTATTTT. Using reference TRBV7-8 and TRBJ2-3 for the parts outside the CDR3, the full variable domain is GAGVSQSPRYKVAKRGQDVALRCDPISGHVSLFWYQQALGQGPEFLTYFQNEAQLDKSGLPSDRFFAERPEGSVSTLKIQRTQQEDSAVYLCASSLATGQGREGFRDTQYFGPGTRLTVL.

This chain links TRBV11-2 with TRBJ2-3; D is possibly TRBD2 (5 bases). Germline V gene data show CDR1 as SGHAT and CDR2 as FQNNGV. V lost 3 bases and J 1 base, leaving 14 bases between the germline ends. The CDR3 has 16 amino acids. CDR3 DNA sequence: TGTGCCAGCAGCTTCCTCGTGCGGGTCCGCACAGATACGCAGTATTTT. It is translated as CASSFLVRVRTDTQYF.

This chain links TRBV5-1 with TRBJ1-2; D possibly corresponds to TRBD1 (6 bases). The CDR3 consists of 15 residues. Per germline, CDR1 SGHRS and CDR2 YFSETQ. V was trimmed by 0 bases and J by 2 bases, leaving 11 bases between them. CDR3 sequence: CASSLATGRNYGYTF. CDR3 coding DNA: TGCGCCAGCAGCTTGGCCACAGGGAGGAACTATGGCTACACCTTC.

The chain's CDR3 is CASSFHGGLGSHEQFF. As DNA, the CDR3 is TGTGCCAGCAGCTTTCATGGGGGTTTGGGTTCACATGAGCAGTTCTTC. The genes are TRBV7-9 and TRBJ2-1; D may match TRBD1 or TRBD2 (5 bases each). The CDR3 length is 16 residues. Germline loops: CDR1 SEHNR, CDR2 FQNEAQ (reference sequence). V dropped 3 bases and J dropped 8 bases, with 20 bases sitting between them.

The chain is built from TRBV11-2 and TRBJ1-2, with 10 bases lining up with TRBD1. J lost 7 bases, V lost 4 bases, and 9 bases had no gene match. The CDR3 consists of 15 residues. In germline, CDR1 is SGHAT, CDR2 FQNNGV. CDR3 amino acids: CASSSSTGGRGGYTF. The CDR3 bases are TGTGCCAGCAGCTCCTCGACAGGGGGCAGAGGTGGCTACACCTTC.

The chain uses TRBV11-2 and TRBJ2-7, with TRBD2 matching 12 bases. The ends lost 0 bases at V and 6 bases at J; junction bases unmatched: 6. The CDR3 loop spans 16 amino acids. Germline CDR1 SGHAT, CDR2 FQNNGV. CDR3 sequence reads: CASSLDDTSGGLEQYF. CDR3 nucleotides: TGTGCCAGCAGCTTAGATGACACTAGCGGGGGGCTCGAGCAGTACTTC. Drawing the rest from reference TRBV11-2 and TRBJ2-7, the complete variable domain is EAGVAQSPRYKIIEKRQSVAFWCNPISGHATLYWYQQILGQGPKLLIQFQNNGVVDDSQLPKDRFSAERLKGVDSTLKIQPAKLEDSAVYLCASSLDDTSGGLEQYFGPGTRLTVT.

V is TRBV9 and J is TRBJ1-6; TRBD1 aligns across 7 bases. Germline-derived CDR1 and CDR2 are SGDLS and YYNGEE. The junction had 8 bases not matched to a gene; V was cut back by 4 bases and J by 7 bases. This CDR3 has 15 residues. In nucleotides, the CDR3 is TGTGCCAGCAGCCCCGAGGGGACAGAGAATTCACCCCTCCACTTT. The encoded protein is CASSPEGTENSPLHF.

The rearrangement joins TRBV6-5 to TRBJ1-4; D possibly corresponds to TRBD1 (5 bases). The CDR3 sequence is 14 residues long. The V end was cut by 6 bases, the J end by 4 bases, with 12 bases between. Germline CDR1 reads MNHEY; CDR2 reads SVGAGI. This chain's CDR3 is CASRRGAHNEKLFF. The CDR3 bases are TGTGCCAGCAGGAGGGGCGCACATAATGAAAAACTGTTTTTT.

Notes on this clone: Relative to the germline gene, one junction end is altered; a read error may explain this. The J gene is TRBJ1-3, the V gene TRBV3-1 (or the pseudogene TRBV3-2), with a weak D call TRBD1 (5 bases). Germline V lookup: CDR1 LGHDT, CDR2 YNNKEL (reference sequence). The CDR3 is made up of 12 amino acids. The CDR3 DNA reads as TGTGCCAGCAGCCAAAATGAGGGACCTATGGATTTT. Its translation: CASSQNEGPMDF.

The chain joins TRBV7-8 to TRBJ1-1; 8 bases are a match to TRBD1. V lost 4 bases, J lost 3 bases, and 7 bases stayed unmatched. The CDR3 consists of 15 residues. Germline assignment: CDR1 SGHVS and CDR2 FQNEAQ. The CDR3 spells CASSSGTGVYTEAFF. DNA of the CDR3: TGTGCCAGCAGCTCCGGGACAGGAGTTTACACTGAAGCTTTCTTT.

The V and J genes are TRBV5-1 and TRBJ2-7; 11 bases are shared with TRBD1. The CDR3 loop spans 14 amino acids. The trim removed 4 bases at V and 6 bases at J, leaving 6 bases unmatched. Per the germline V gene, CDR1 is SGHRS and CDR2 is YFSETQ. The CDR3 nucleotides read TGCGCCAGCAGCCCCCGGACAGGGGGCGGCGAGCAGTACTTC. It is translated as CASSPRTGGGEQYF.

The chain uses TRBV20-1 and TRBJ2-5, with D possibly TRBD1 on 5 matching bases. The CDR3 loop spans 14 amino acids. Trimming left V 3 bases short and J 5 bases short, with 16 bases between. Germline V lookup: CDR1 DFQATT, CDR2 SNEGSKA (reference sequence). The CDR3 DNA sequence: TGCAGTGCTAGTTCTACGGGTTCAGGGGAGACCCAGTACTTC. Encoded protein: CSASSTGSGETQYF.